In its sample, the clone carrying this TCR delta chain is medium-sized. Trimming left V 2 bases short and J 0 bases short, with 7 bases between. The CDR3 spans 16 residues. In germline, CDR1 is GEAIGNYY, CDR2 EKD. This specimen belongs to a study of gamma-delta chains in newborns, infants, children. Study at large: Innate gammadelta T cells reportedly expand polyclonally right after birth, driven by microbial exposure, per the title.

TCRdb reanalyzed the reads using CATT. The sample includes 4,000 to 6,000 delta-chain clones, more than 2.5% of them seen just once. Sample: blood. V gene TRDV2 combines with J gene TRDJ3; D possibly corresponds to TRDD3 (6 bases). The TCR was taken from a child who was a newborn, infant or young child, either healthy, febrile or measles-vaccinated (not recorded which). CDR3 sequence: CACDILGSWDTRQMFF. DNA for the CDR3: TGTGCCTGTGACATACTGGGCTCCTGGGACACCCGACAGATGTTTTTC.